This T cell receptor (beta chain) was captured in a study of blood T cell repertoires in COVID-19. Across the whole study: Acute and convalescent COVID-19 specimens originated in the United States, Italy and Spain. The analysed material was cDNA or gDNA that came from T cells, B-cell-depleted T cells, or PBMCs.

Authors' processing steps: Amplified reference gene primers provided the basis for estimating nucleated cell counts. Clones were read by immunoSEQ multiplex PCR, and TCRdb kept only the in-frame ones, dropping some. V and J calls and clone size come straight from that table; D and trimming were deduced from the DNA. The sample includes tens of thousands of clones, about 85% of them seen just once. The trim removed 4 bases at V and 3 bases at J, leaving 12 bases unmatched. CDR1 and CDR2 from the germline V gene are LGHNA and YSLEER. CDR3 length: 17 residues. This TCR was recovered from a man aged 45-65 years with active or convalescent COVID-19. Input material: peripheral blood. This chain connects TRBV4-3 to TRBJ2-3; 8 bases are shared with TRBD2. CDR3 DNA: TGCGCCAGCAGCCGAGGCCACAGCGGGAGTTTTACAGATACGCAGTATTTT. Its translation is CASSRGHSGSFTDTQYF.